The source of this T cell receptor beta chain is a study of CD8 T cells in ankylosing spondylitis. The study's findings and limits: Disease-linked clones were reportedly significantly enriched in matched ankylosing spondylitis synovial fluid. Disease-linked clones, CD8+, were relatively rare in peripheral blood. One TCR beta motif, made up of eight or nine highly homologous variants, appeared characteristic of ankylosing spondylitis blood.

The TCR beta libraries were generated through quantitative 5'-RACE incorporating molecular barcodes. Each CDR3 protein gets one entry after TCRdb re-called the 5' RACE reads with MiXCR. The sample has 290,000 or so distinct CDR3 sequences; about 20% are singletons. Per the germline V gene, CDR1 is SGHVS and CDR2 is FNYEAQ. CDR3 length equals 15 residues. The V end was cut by 4 bases, the J end by 3 bases, with 16 bases between. On this clonotype itself: What it recognizes is unknown.

The sample comprised blood, either unsorted or a sorted T cell fraction (not recorded which). The clonotype comes from a female donor with ankylosing spondylitis or in good health (not recorded which). This chain links TRBV7-6 with TRBJ2-7, with D possibly being TRBD1 (5 bases). CDR3 nucleotides: TGTGCCAGCAGCTCACTCCAGGGTGTAAGCTACGAGCAGTACTTC. As protein: CASSSLQGVSYEQYF.